A single TCR beta chain is shown here with its context. It lacks a known antigen. No much larger clonotype is one base removed from it; base qualities were not supplied. Cut back by 4 bases and 5 bases, the V and J ends lie 17 bases apart. CDR1 and CDR2 (MNHNY, SVGAGI) derive from the germline V gene (reference sequence). Spanning cysteine to phenylalanine, the CDR3 consists of 16 amino acids. Only the CDR3 region is kept as DNA, spanning 48 bases read in frame from base 1. Library prep was done by the immunoSEQ multiplex PCR assay. TCRdb carries this immuneACCESS record with in-frame sequences only. Its versions omit some clonotypes, under half of them owing to an unresolved V gene in the studies checked, with the rest unexplained. Across this sample there are some 80,000 clones, with roughly 90% seen only once. Jointly, the top ten make up around 0.96% of the sample. This specimen comes from a study of T cell changes during pregnancy in multiple sclerosis (dated by TCRdb to between 2018 and 2020). Notes on the research overall: The study looked at changes in the T cell repertoire across pregnancy in women with multiple sclerosis.

The sequence derives from a female donor in good health, enrolled as a control in a pregnancy study. The chain is made from TRBV6-6 and TRBJ1-4; a tentative D call is TRBD1 (5 bases match). The source was peripheral blood, collected in the first trimester of pregnancy. For the CDR3, the sequence is CASSSLRQYGNEKLFF. The bases are TGTGCCAGCAGTTCCCTGAGACAGTACGGGAATGAAAAACTGTTTTTT.